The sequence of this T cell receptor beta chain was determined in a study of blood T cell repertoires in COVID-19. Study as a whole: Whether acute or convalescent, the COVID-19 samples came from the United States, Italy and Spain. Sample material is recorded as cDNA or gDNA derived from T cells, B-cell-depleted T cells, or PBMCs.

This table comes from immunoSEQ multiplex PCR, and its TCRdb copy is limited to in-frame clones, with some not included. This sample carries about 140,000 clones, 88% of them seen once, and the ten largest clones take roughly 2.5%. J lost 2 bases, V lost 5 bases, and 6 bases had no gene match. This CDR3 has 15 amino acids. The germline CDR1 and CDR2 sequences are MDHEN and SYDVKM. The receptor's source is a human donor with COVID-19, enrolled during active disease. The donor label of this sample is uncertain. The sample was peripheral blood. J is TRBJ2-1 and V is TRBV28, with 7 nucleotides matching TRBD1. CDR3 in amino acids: CASSTGQETYNEQFF. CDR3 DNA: TGTGCCAGCAGTACTGGACAGGAAACCTACAATGAGCAGTTCTTC.